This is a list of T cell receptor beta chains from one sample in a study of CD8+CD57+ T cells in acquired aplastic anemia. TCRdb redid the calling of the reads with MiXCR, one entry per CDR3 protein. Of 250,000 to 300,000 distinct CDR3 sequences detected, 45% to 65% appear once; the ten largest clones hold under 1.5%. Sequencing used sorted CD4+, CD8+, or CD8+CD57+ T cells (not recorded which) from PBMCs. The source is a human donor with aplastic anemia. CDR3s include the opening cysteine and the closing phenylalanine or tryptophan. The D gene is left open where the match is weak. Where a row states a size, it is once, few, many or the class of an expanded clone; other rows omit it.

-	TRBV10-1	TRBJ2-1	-	TGCGCCAGCAGCCAGATGGGGCGGGAAGGACAGTTCTTC	CASSQMGREGQFF
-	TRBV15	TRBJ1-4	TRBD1	TGTGCCACCAGCAGAAAGGACAGGGGCACGGAAAAACTGTTTTTT	CATSRKDRGTEKLFF
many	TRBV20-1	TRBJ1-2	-	TGCAGTGCTAGCTTCTATGGCTACACCTTC	CSASFYGYTF
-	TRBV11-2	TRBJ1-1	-	TGCGCCAGCAGGCTTGCCCCCCGTGACGACACTGAAGCTTTCTTT	CASRLAPRDDTEAFF
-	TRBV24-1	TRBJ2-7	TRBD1	TGTGCCACCCGGCCCGGACAGGGAAGATCCTACGAGCAGTACTTC	CATRPGQGRSYEQYF
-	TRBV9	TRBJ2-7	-	TGTGCCAGCAGCGAGGGGGACCTAGCCTACGAGCAGTACTTC	CASSEGDLAYEQYF
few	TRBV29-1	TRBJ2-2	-	TGCAGCGTTGGGGCGCCGAACACCGGGGAGCTGTTTTTT	CSVGAPNTGELFF
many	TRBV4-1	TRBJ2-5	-	TGCGCCAGCAGCCAAGGGCGGGGCAGTCTGCAAGAGACCCAGTACTTC	CASSQGRGSLQETQYF
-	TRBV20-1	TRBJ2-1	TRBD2	TGCAGTGCTAGAGGAGGGCTAGCGGGAGGGTATGAGCAGTTCTTC	CSARGGLAGGYEQFF
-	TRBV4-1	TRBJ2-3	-	TGCGCCAGCAGCCAAGGGCGCGGCGGGTGGAGCACAGATACGCAGTATTTT	CASSQGRGGWSTDTQYF
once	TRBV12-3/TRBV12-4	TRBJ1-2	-	TGTGCCAGCAGTCCCACGGACGGTTCCTTCTGGGGCTACACCTTC	CASSPTDGSFWGYTF
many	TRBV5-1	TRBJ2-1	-	TGCGCCAGCAGCGCGGGACCGAGTAACAATGAGCAGTTCTTC	CASSAGPSNNEQFF
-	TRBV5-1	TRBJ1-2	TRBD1	TGCGCCAGCAGCTGGGACAGGTCACAGAGCTATGGCTACACCTTC	CASSWDRSQSYGYTF
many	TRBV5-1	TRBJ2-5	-	TGCGCCAGCAGCGATATCGGGGGCTTGGAGACCCAGTACTTC	CASSDIGGLETQYF
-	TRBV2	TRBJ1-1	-	TGTGCCAGCAGTAGGGTTGTTTTCACGAACACTGAAGCTTTCTTT	CASSRVVFTNTEAFF
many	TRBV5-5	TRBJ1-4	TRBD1	TGTGCCAGCAGCAAAACCGACAGGGATGCTCTGTTTTTT	CASSKTDRDALFF
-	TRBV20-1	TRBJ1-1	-	TGCAGTGCCATGGACGGCCCAGCTTTCTTT	CSAMDGPAFF